This section outlines one TCR beta chain sequence together with its context. Its antigen is still unknown. This sample is part of a study of OX40 agonist ivuxolimab in advanced cancers. Study-wide context: In three patients, partial responses were observed, one with hepatocellular carcinoma and two with cutaneous melanoma.

The method was immunoSEQ multiplex PCR; TCRdb's version includes in-frame clones alone and lacks a portion of them. The sample shows roughly 61,000 clones, 80% to 90% of them seen only once. Study conclusions and caveats: At 0.1 to 3.0 mg/kg, clonal expansion of CD4+ and CD8+ blood T cells had occurred by week 6.

The sample was CD4+ or CD8+ T cells sorted from blood, taken in a trial of the OX40 agonist ivuxolimab. The receptor's source is an adult with an advanced solid tumor such as melanoma, head and neck, liver or kidney cancer.

CDR3 loop: CASRLAGGNEQFF. As DNA, the CDR3 is TGTGCCAGCAGACTAGCGGGAGGAAATGAGCAGTTCTTC. The chain combines TRBV6-5 with TRBJ2-1, with 12 bases fitting TRBD2. This CDR3 comprises 13 residues. Germline assignment: CDR1 MNHEY and CDR2 SVGAGI. V lost 6 bases to trimming and J lost 7 bases; unmatched junction nucleotides: 1.